These T cell receptor beta chains were read from a single sample in a study of vaccination effects on CD4 cells after COVID-19. Only in-frame clones appear in the TCRdb table, and some are missing; sequencing was by immunoSEQ multiplex PCR. The table lists 20,000 to 25,000 clones, about 63% of them singletons, with about 9.9% in the top ten. For these receptors, no antigen is known. Source: CD4+ T cells from PBMCs cultured with HCoV-NL63 spike peptides, taken before COVID-19 vaccination. These receptors all stem from a human donor who received a COVID-19 vaccine. Both conserved end residues are part of each CDR3. Fields, in order: J gene, clone size, V gene, D gene, CDR3 protein, CDR3 DNA. D genes are given only for firm matches. The size of a clone is reported for some rows only, either as once, few or many, or as a class for expanded clones.

TRBJ2-6 - TRBV4-1 - CASSSTRAVLSGANVLTF TGCGCCAGCAGCTCCACCAGGGCGGTCCTCTCTGGGGCCAACGTCCTGACTTTC
TRBJ2-1 - TRBV5-1 TRBD2 CASSFVGRSGGIYNEQFF TGCGCCAGCAGCTTTGTGGGTCGTAGCGGGGGGATTTACAATGAGCAGTTCTTC
TRBJ1-4 - TRBV15 - CATSRERAGVEKLFF TGTGCCACCAGCAGAGAGCGGGCAGGGGTCGAAAAACTGTTTTTT
TRBJ2-5 - TRBV10-2 - CASRGSRGREIETQYF TGCGCCAGCAGGGGATCTAGGGGCAGGGAAATTGAGACCCAGTACTTC
TRBJ1-5 few TRBV19 - CASSIGLGGAGNQPQHF TGTGCCAGTAGTATTGGTTTGGGGGGCGCGGGCAATCAGCCCCAGCATTTT
TRBJ1-2 many TRBV27 - CASSLSPDYGYTF TGTGCCAGCAGTTTATCCCCGGACTATGGCTACACCTTC
TRBJ1-1 few TRBV27 TRBD1 CASSLSGGWGMNTEAFF TGTGCCAGCAGTTTATCAGGGGGCTGGGGTATGAACACTGAAGCTTTCTTT
TRBJ2-3 once TRBV7-8 TRBD2 CASSLVGGGYGSTDTQYF TGTGCCAGCAGCTTAGTTGGCGGGGGTTACGGTAGCACAGATACGCAGTATTTT
TRBJ1-4 few TRBV6-1 - CASSEFGPLRQKLFF TGTGCCAGCAGTGAATTCGGACCTCTCAGACAAAAACTGTTTTTT
TRBJ2-5 - TRBV2 - CASLFRDLRETQYF TGTGCCAGCCTCTTCAGGGACCTCAGGGAGACCCAGTACTTC
TRBJ1-1 - TRBV6-5 - CASSYSAQNTEAFF TGTGCCAGCAGTTACTCCGCGCAAAACACTGAAGCTTTCTTT
TRBJ2-6 - TRBV7-8 TRBD2 CASSFSGSGANVLTF TGTGCCAGCAGCTTTAGCGGGTCTGGGGCCAACGTCCTGACTTTC